The clone carrying this TCR beta chain was seen a handful of times. Amplified TCR beta CDR3 regions derived from RNA transcripts. The HTBI primer set drove a first-round RT-PCR of the TCR CDR3. TCRdb reprocessed the multiplex PCR reads with MiXCR, giving one entry per CDR3 protein. The sample lists around 250,000 distinct CDR3 sequences, less than 15% occurring once. Germline V gives CDR1 MGHRA, CDR2 YSYEKL. The CDR3 sequence is 15 residues long. V was clipped by 2 bases and J by 5 bases, with 15 bases between them. The entry originates in a study of T cells in Graves' hyperthyroidism and ophthalmopathy.

This TCR was recovered from a woman aged 40-49 years with Graves' hyperthyroidism that later progressed to Graves' ophthalmopathy. This chain joins TRBV4-1 and TRBJ2-5; tentative D call: TRBD1 (5 bases). Sequencing was done on a sample of blood. CDR3 region: CASSQTQAKGETQYF. CDR3 coding DNA: TGCGCCAGCAGCCAAACTCAAGCGAAGGGGGAGACCCAGTACTTC.